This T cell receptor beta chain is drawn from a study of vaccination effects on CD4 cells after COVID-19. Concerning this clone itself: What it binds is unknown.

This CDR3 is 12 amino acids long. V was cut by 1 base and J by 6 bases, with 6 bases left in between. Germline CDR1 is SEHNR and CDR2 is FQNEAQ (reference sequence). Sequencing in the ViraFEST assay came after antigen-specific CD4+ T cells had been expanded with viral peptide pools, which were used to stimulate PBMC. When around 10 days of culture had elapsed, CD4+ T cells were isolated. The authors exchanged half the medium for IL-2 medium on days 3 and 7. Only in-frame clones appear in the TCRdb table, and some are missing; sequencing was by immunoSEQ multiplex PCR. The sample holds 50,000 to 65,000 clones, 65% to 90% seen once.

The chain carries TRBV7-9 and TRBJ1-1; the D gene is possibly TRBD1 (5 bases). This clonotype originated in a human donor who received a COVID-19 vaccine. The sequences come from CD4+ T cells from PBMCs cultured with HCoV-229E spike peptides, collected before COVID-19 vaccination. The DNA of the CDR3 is TGTGCCAGCAGCTTAGGACAGCCTGAAGCTTTCTTT. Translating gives CASSLGQPEAFF.